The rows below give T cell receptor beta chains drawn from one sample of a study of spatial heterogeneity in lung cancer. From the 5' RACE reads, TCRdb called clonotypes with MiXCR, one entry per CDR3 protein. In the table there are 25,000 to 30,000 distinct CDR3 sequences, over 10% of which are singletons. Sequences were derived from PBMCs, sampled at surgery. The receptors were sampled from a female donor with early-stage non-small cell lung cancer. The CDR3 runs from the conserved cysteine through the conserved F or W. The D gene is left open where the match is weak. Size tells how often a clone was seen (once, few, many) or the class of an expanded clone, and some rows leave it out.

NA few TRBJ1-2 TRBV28 CASSFYNYGYTF TGTGCCAGCAGTTTCTACAACTATGGCTACACCTTC
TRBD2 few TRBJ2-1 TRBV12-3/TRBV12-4 CASSRAGVSYNEQFF TGTGCCAGCAGTCGAGCGGGAGTATCCTACAATGAGCAGTTCTTC
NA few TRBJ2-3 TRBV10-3 CAPWGDFTDTQYF TGTGCCCCGTGGGGAGACTTCACAGATACGCAGTATTTT
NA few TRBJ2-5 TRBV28 CASSTPTSETQYF TGTGCCAGCAGTACCCCGACGTCCGAGACCCAGTACTTC
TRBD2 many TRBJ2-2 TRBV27 CASSLRSLLAGANTGELFF TGTGCCAGCAGTTTAAGGTCCCTCCTGGCGGGAGCGAACACCGGGGAGCTGTTTTTT
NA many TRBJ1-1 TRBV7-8 CASSARDTTNTEAFF TGTGCCAGCAGCGCGAGAGACACGACGAACACTGAAGCTTTCTTT
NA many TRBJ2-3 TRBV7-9 CASSPQGGITDTQYF TGTGCCAGCAGCCCACAGGGAGGGATTACAGATACGCAGTATTTT
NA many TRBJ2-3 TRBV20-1 CSAAPSLSARLSTDTQYF TGCAGTGCCGCTCCATCCCTCTCGGCTCGACTTAGCACAGATACGCAGTATTTT
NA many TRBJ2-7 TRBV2 CASSDGVSYEQYF TGTGCCAGCAGTGACGGAGTGTCCTACGAGCAGTACTTC
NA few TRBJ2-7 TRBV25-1 CASGWDYEQYF TGTGCCAGCGGTTGGGATTACGAGCAGTACTTC
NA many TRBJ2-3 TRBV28 CASSLPLTGTSTDTQYF TGTGCCAGCAGTTTACCTCTGACAGGGACTAGCACAGATACGCAGTATTTT
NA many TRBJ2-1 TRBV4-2 CASSQASGDEQFF TGTGCCAGCAGCCAAGCGTCTGGGGATGAGCAGTTCTTC
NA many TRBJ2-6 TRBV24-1 CATSDFGNVLTF TGTGCCACCAGTGATTTTGGCAACGTCCTGACTTTC
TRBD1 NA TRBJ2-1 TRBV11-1 CASSAQGDNEQFF TGTGCCAGCAGCGCCCAGGGGGATAATGAGCAGTTCTTC
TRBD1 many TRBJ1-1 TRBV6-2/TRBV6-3 CASNDRGKAFF TGTGCCAGCAATGACAGGGGGAAGGCTTTCTTT
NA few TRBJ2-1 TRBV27 CASSLSPFNEQFF TGTGCCAGCAGTTTATCGCCCTTCAATGAGCAGTTCTTC
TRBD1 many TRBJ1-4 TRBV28 CASNPHAGTGNEKLFF TGTGCCAGCAACCCCCACGCCGGGACAGGGAATGAAAAACTGTTTTTT
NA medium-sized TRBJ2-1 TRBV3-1 CASSPQMNEQFF TGTGCCAGCAGCCCCCAGATGAATGAGCAGTTCTTC
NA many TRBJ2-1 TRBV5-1 CASSPMGGSSSYNEQFF TGCGCCAGCAGCCCCATGGGCGGTTCAAGCTCCTACAATGAGCAGTTCTTC
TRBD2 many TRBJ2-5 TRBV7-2 CASSSGLAEQETQYF TGTGCCAGCAGTTCCGGACTAGCGGAGCAAGAGACCCAGTACTTC
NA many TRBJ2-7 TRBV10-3 CAIRLGLSSYEQYF TGTGCCATCAGATTGGGACTGAGCTCCTACGAGCAGTACTTC
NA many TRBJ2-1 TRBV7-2 CASSLVRESEQFF TGTGCCAGCAGCTTAGTTAGGGAATCCGAGCAGTTCTTC
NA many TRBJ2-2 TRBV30 CAWSGPTGELFF TGTGCCTGGAGTGGACCAACCGGGGAGCTGTTTTTT
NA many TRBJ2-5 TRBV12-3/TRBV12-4 CASSFNGYQETQYF TGTGCCAGCAGTTTTAACGGGTACCAAGAGACCCAGTACTTC
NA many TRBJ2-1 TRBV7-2 CASSSVSGTVNEQFF TGTGCCAGCAGCTCCGTTAGCGGGACAGTAAATGAGCAGTTCTTC
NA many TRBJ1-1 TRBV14 CASRQGIYTEAFF TGTGCCAGCAGACAGGGTATTTACACTGAAGCTTTCTTT
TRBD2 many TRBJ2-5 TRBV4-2 CASSQRLAGTQETQYF TGTGCCAGCAGCCAAAGACTAGCGGGGACGCAGGAGACCCAGTACTTC
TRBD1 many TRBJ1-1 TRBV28 CASRDRGLTEAFF TGTGCCAGCAGGGATAGGGGGCTGACTGAAGCTTTCTTT
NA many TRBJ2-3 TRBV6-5 CASTWGVSTDTQYF TGTGCCAGCACCTGGGGGGTTAGCACAGATACGCAGTATTTT
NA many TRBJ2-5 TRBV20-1 CSARIPGSQETQYF TGCAGTGCTAGAATCCCGGGGAGCCAAGAGACCCAGTACTTC
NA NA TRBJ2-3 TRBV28 CASSLALSTTDTQYF TGTGCCAGCAGTTTAGCTCTCAGCACGACAGATACGCAGTATTTT